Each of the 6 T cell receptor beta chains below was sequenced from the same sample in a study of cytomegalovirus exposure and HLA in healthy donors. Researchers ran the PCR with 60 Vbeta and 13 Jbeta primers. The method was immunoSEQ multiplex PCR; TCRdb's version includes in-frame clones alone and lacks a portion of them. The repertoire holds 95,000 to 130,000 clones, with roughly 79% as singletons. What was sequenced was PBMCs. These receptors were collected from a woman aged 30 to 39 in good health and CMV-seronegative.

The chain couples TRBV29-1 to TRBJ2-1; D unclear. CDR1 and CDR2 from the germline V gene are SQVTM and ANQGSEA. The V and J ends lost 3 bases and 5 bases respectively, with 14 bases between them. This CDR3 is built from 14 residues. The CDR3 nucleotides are TGCAGCGTTGATATCCAGGCCCGGAACAATGAGCAGTTCTTC. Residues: CSVDIQARNNEQFF.

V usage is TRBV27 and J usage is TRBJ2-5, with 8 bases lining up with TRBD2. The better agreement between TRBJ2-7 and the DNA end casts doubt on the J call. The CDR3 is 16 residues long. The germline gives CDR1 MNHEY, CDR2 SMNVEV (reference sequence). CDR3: CASSYPGGSGPYEQYF. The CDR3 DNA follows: TGTGCCAGCAGTTACCCGGGGGGGAGCGGCCCCTACGAGCAGTACTTC.

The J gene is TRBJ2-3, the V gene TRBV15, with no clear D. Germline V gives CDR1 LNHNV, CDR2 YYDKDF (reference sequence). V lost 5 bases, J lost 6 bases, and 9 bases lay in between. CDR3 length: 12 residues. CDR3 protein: CATSVREDTQYF. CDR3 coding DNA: TGTGCCACCAGCGTAAGAGAGGATACGCAGTATTTT.

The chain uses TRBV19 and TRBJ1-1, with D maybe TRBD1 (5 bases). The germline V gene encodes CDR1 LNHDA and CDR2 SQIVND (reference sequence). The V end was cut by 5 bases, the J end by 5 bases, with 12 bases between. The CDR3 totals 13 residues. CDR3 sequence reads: CASSQGQRTEAFF. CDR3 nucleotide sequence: TGTGCCAGTAGTCAGGGTCAGAGAACTGAAGCTTTCTTT.

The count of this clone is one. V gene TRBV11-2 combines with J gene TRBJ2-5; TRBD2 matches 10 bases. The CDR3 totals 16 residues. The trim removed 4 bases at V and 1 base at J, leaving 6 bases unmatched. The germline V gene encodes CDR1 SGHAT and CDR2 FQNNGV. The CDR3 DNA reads TGTGCCAGCAGCTACGGAACTAGCGGGACCCAAGAGACCCAGTACTTC. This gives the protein CASSYGTSGTQETQYF.

Here the CDR3 reads CASGTRGSEQYF. The CDR3 DNA reads TGTGCTAGTGGAACTCGAGGTAGCGAGCAGTACTTC. The chain links TRBV12-5 to TRBJ2-7; no definite D call. This CDR3 region has 12 residues. CDR1 is LGHNT, CDR2 FRNRAP, per germline. Between the trimmed V and J ends, which lost 6 bases and 6 bases, there was a span of 12 bases.